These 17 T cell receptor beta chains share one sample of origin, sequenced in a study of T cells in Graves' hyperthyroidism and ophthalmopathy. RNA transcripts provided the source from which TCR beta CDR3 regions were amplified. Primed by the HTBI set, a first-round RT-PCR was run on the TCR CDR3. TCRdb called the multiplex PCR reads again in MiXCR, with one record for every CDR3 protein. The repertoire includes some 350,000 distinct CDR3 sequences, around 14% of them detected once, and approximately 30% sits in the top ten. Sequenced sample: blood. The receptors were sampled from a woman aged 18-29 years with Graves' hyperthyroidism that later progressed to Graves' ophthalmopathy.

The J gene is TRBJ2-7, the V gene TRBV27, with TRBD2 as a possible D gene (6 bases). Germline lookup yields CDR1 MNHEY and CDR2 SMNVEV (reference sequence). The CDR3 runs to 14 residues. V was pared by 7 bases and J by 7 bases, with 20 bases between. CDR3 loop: CASKPGLASGEQYF. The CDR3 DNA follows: TGTGCCAGCAAACCGGGACTGGCCAGTGGGGAGCAGTACTTC.

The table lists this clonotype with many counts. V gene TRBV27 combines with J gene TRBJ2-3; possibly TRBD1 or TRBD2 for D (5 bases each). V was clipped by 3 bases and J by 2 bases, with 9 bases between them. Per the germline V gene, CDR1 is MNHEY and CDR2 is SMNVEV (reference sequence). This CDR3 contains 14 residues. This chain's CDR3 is CASSLRGITDTQYF. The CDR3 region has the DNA TGTGCCAGCAGTTTGAGGGGAATCACAGATACGCAGTATTTT.

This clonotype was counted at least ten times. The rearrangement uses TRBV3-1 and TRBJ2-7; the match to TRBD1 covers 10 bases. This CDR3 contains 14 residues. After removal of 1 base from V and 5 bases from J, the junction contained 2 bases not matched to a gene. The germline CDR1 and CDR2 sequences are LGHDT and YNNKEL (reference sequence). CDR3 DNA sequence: TGTGCCAGCAGCCAAGGGACAGGGGGAAACGAGCAGTACTTC. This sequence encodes CASSQGTGGNEQYF.

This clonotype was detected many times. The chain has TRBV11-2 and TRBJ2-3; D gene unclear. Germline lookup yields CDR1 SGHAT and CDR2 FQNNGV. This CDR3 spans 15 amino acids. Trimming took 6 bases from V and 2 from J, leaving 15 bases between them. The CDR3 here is CASSLGREITDTQYF. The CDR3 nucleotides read TGTGCCAGCAGTCTCGGTAGAGAAATCACAGATACGCAGTATTTT.

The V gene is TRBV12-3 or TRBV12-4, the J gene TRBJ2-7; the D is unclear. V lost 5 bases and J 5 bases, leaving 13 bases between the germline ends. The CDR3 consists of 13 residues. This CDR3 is CASSPAPFHEQYF. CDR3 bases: TGTGCCAGCAGTCCGGCCCCGTTCCACGAGCAGTACTTC.

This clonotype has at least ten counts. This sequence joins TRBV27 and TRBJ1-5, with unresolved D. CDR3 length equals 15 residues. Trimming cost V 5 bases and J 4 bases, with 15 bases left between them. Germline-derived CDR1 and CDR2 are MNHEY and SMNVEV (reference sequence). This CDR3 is CASSALSGRNQPQHF. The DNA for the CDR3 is TGTGCCAGCAGTGCTCTTTCGGGGAGGAATCAGCCCCAGCATTTT.

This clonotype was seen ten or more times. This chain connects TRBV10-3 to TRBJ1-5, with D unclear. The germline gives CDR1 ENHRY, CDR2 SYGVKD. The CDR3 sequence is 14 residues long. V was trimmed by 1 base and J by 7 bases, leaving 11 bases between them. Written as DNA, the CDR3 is TGTGCCATCAGTGAGTGGTCTGAAGGGCAGCCCCAGCATTTT. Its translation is CAISEWSEGQPQHF.

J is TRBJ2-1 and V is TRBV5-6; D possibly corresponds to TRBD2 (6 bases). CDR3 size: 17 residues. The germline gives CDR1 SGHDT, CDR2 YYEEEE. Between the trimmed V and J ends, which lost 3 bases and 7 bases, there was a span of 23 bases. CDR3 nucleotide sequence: TGTGCCAGCAGCTCGACCCCGGCGACGACTAGGATGAATGAGCAGTTCTTC. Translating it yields CASSSTPATTRMNEQFF.

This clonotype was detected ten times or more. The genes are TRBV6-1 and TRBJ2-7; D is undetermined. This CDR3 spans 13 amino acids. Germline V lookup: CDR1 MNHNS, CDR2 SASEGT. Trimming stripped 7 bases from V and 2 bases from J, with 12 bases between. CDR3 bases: TGTGCCAGCACCCCCCTCTACGCCTACGAGCAGTACTTC. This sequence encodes CASTPLYAYEQYF.

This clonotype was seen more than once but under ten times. The CDR3 is CSARDREAAKNIQYF. The CDR3 coding sequence is TGCAGTGCTAGAGACCGCGAGGCAGCCAAAAACATTCAGTACTTC. The chain combines TRBV20-1 with TRBJ2-4; the D is unclear. CDR3 length: 15 residues. CDR1 is DFQATT and CDR2 is SNEGSKA in the germline V gene (reference sequence). Trimming cost V 0 bases and J 0 bases, with 9 bases left between them.

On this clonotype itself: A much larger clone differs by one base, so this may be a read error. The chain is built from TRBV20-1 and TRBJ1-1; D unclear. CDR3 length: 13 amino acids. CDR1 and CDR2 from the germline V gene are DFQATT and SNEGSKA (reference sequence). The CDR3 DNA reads TGCAGTGCTAGTTTTACGAGGAACACTGGAGCTTTCTTT. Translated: CSASFTRNTGAFF.

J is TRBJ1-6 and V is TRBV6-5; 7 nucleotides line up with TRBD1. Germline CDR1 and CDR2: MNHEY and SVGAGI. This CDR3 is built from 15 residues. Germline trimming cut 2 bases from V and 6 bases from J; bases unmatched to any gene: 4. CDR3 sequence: CASSYTDRVNSPLHF. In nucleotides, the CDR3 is TGTGCCAGCAGTTACACAGACAGGGTTAATTCACCCCTCCACTTT.

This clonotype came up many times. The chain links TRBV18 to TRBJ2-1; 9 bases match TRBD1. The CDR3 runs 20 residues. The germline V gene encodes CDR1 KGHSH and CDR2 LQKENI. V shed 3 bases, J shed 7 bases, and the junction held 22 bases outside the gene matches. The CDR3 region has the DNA TGTGCCAGCTCACCCCAACCACCGGGACAGGGACCTTCGCGCCATAATGAGCAGTTCTTC. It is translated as CASSPQPPGQGPSRHNEQFF.

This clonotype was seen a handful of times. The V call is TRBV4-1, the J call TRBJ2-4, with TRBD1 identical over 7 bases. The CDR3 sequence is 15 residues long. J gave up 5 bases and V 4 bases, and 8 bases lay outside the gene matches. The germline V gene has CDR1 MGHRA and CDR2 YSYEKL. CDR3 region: CASSRVYRGENIQYF. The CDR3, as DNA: TGCGCCAGCAGCCGTGTATACAGGGGAGAAAACATTCAGTACTTC.

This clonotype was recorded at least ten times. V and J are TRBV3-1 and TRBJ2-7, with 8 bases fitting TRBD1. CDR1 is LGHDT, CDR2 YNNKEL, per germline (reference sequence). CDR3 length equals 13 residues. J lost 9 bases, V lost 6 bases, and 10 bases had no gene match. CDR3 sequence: CASSGQGSFRQYF. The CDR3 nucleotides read TGTGCCAGCAGTGGACAGGGATCTTTTAGGCAGTACTTC.

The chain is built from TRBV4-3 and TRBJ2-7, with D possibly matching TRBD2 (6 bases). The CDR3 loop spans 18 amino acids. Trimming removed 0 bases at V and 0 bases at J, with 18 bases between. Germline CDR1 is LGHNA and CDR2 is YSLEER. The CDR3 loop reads CASSQDDFLSGASYEQYF. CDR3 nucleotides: TGCGCCAGCAGCCAAGATGATTTTCTTAGCGGTGCCTCCTACGAGCAGTACTTC.

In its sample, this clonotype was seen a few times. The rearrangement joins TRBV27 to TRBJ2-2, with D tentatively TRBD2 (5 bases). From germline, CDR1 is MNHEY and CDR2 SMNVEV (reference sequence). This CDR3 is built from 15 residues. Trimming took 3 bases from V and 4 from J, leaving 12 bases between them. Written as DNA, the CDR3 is TGTGCCAGCAGTTTGGAGAGCCGGGGCACCGGGGAGCTGTTTTTT. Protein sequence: CASSLESRGTGELFF.